Below, 31 T cell receptor beta chains from the same sample are listed, as sequenced in a study of immune evolution from preneoplasia to lung adenocarcinoma. Sequencing used immunoSEQ multiplex PCR; TCRdb keeps in-frame clones, though not all of them. The profile covers roughly 6,700 clones, with around 80% appearing a single time and 3.6% taken by the ten largest. Sequencing input: FFPE invasive lung adenocarcinoma tissue. All receptors derive from a person aged 60 to 70 with lung adenocarcinoma.

This rearrangement joins TRBV19 to TRBJ1-5, with 7 bases aligning to TRBD1. CDR1 and CDR2 (germline): LNHDA, SQIVND (reference sequence). Trimming removed 9 bases from V and 2 bases from J; junction bases left unmatched: 13. This CDR3 region has 16 residues. CDR3 sequence: CASRGGQLKGNQPQHF. DNA for the CDR3: TGTGCCAGCCGAGGGGGACAGCTTAAGGGCAATCAGCCCCAGCATTTT.

V usage is TRBV5-4 and J usage is TRBJ2-7; the D call may be TRBD1 or TRBD2 (5 bases each). Germline-derived CDR1 and CDR2 are SGHNT and YYREEE (reference sequence). The CDR3 extends over 13 amino acids. Trimming pared 5 bases from V and 3 bases from J, leaving 12 bases between. The CDR3 reads CASSMGRNYEQYF. CDR3 DNA: TGTGCCAGCAGTATGGGACGGAACTACGAGCAGTACTTC. Full variable domain (outside the CDR3, taken from reference TRBV5-4 and TRBJ2-7): ETGVTQSPTHLIKTRGQQVTLRCSSQSGHNTVSWYQQALGQGPQFIFQYYREEENGRGNFPPRFSGLQFPNYSSELNVNALELDDSALYLCASSMGRNYEQYFGPGTRLTVT.

CDR3 nucleotides: TGTGCCAGCAGGCCCCGGGACAGAAAGACTAGCACAGATACGCAGTATTTT. Translated: CASRPRDRKTSTDTQYF. The rearrangement uses TRBV2 and TRBJ2-3; TRBD1 matches 7 bases. V lost 6 bases to trimming and J lost 0 bases; unmatched junction nucleotides: 12. The CDR3 is 17 amino acids. Germline CDR1 is SNHLY and CDR2 is FYNNEI.

The chain recombines TRBV4-2 with TRBJ1-1; 7 nucleotides line up with TRBD1. The length of the CDR3 is 15 residues. V lost 2 bases and J lost 4; bases outside the gene matches: 7. In germline, CDR1 is LGHNA, CDR2 YNFKEQ. CDR3 DNA: TGTGCCAGCAGCCAAAAACAGGGGTCCCCCACTGAAGCTTTCTTT. It codes for CASSQKQGSPTEAFF.

This clone appeared a single time. The rearrangement joins TRBV28 to TRBJ1-2, with 7 bases lining up with TRBD1. Germline loops: CDR1 MDHEN, CDR2 SYDVKM. The CDR3 totals 15 residues. V was clipped by 3 bases and J by 0 bases; unmatched bases: 4. CDR3 bases: TGTGCCAGCAGTTTCGACAGGGCTCCTAACTATGGCTACACCTTC. Its translation: CASSFDRAPNYGYTF.

This clone was counted only a few times. The J gene is TRBJ1-2, the V gene TRBV28, with TRBD1 identical over 8 bases. The germline V gene has CDR1 MDHEN and CDR2 SYDVKM. CDR3 length: 12 residues. J lost 7 bases, V lost 9 bases, and 7 bases had no gene match. CDR3: CASDGQGGGYTF. CDR3 bases: TGTGCCAGTGATGGACAGGGAGGTGGCTACACCTTC.

This chain joins TRBV7-8 and TRBJ2-7; a weak D match, TRBD2 (6 bases). Deletions cut 2 bases from V and 6 bases from J, with 20 bases between. CDR1 is SGHVS, CDR2 FQNEAQ, per germline. CDR3 length: 16 residues. For the CDR3, the DNA is TGTGCCAGCAGCTTAACCCGGGACTCTCAAGCCCTCGAGCAGTACTTC. It translates to CASSLTRDSQALEQYF.

The chain employs TRBV29-1 and TRBJ2-7; D is possibly TRBD1 or TRBD2 (5 bases each). V lost 6 bases, J lost 0 bases, and 12 bases lay in between. Germline assignment: CDR1 SQVTM and CDR2 ANQGSEA. CDR3 size: 13 residues. CDR3 sequence reads: CSVRDQLSYEQYF. The CDR3, as DNA: TGCAGCGTCCGGGACCAACTCTCCTACGAGCAGTACTTC.

V gene TRBV5-4 combines with J gene TRBJ1-1; D may be TRBD1 (6 bases). Trimming removed 0 bases at V and 1 base at J, with 10 bases between. CDR1 and CDR2 from the germline V gene are SGHNT and YYREEE (reference sequence). The CDR3 covers 15 residues. The CDR3 protein is CASSLGQGPNTEAFF. The CDR3 DNA reads TGTGCCAGCAGCTTGGGGCAGGGGCCGAACACTGAAGCTTTCTTT.

The chain combines TRBV28 with TRBJ1-4; unclear D gene. Per germline, CDR1 MDHEN and CDR2 SYDVKM. The CDR3 length is 15 residues. V was pared by 5 bases and J by 1 base, with 11 bases between. In DNA form, the CDR3 reads TGTGCCAGCAGTCCCCACCCGATAACTAATGAAAAACTGTTTTTT. Amino acid sequence: CASSPHPITNEKLFF.

The chain recombines TRBV21-1 with TRBJ2-7; the table's D call of TRBD2 was not tested on the DNA. TRBV21-1 is an annotated pseudogene. This CDR3 is 15 amino acids long. In DNA form, the CDR3 reads TGTGCCAGCAGCAAGACCTTAGCGGGAGCCCACGAGCAGTACTTC. Protein sequence: CASSKTLAGAHEQYF.

The V and J genes are TRBV7-3 and TRBJ2-5, with 10 bases matching TRBD2. This CDR3 has 15 residues. CDR1 is SGHTA, CDR2 FQGTGA, per germline. With 6 bases clipped from V and 1 base from J, the junction kept 5 bases outside the gene matches. The CDR3 sequence: CASSRLAGSQETQYF. Written as DNA, the CDR3 is TGTGCCAGCAGTAGACTAGCGGGCAGCCAAGAGACCCAGTACTTC.

The chain combines TRBV5-4 with TRBJ1-1; TRBD1 matches at 7 bases. The germline CDR1 and CDR2 sequences are SGHNT and YYREEE (reference sequence). The CDR3 loop spans 13 amino acids. The ends lost 5 bases at V and 4 bases at J; junction bases unmatched: 5. CDR3 sequence reads: CASRGTAATEAFF. DNA of the CDR3: TGTGCCAGCAGAGGGACAGCCGCCACTGAAGCTTTCTTT.

This clone was observed a handful of times. This CDR3 is CASSPQGADTQYF. CDR3 bases: TGCGCCAGCAGCCCTCAGGGAGCAGATACGCAGTATTTT. V is TRBV5-1 and J is TRBJ2-3; D may correspond to TRBD1 or TRBD2 (5 bases each). Trimming took off 4 bases at V and 4 bases at J, with 10 bases between the two ends. The CDR3 extends over 13 amino acids. Germline V lookup: CDR1 SGHRS, CDR2 YFSETQ.

V gene TRBV5-4 combines with J gene TRBJ1-2, with TRBD1 identical over 10 bases. The CDR3 is 14 amino acids. CDR1 is SGHNT, CDR2 YYREEE, per germline (reference sequence). After removal of 4 bases from V and 4 bases from J, the junction contained 4 bases not matched to a gene. The CDR3 bases are TGTGCCAGCAGCCGGACAGGGGGTGGCTATGGCTACACCTTC. This codes for CASSRTGGGYGYTF. The variable domain in full, with the rest retrieved from reference TRBV5-4 and TRBJ1-2, is ETGVTQSPTHLIKTRGQQVTLRCSSQSGHNTVSWYQQALGQGPQFIFQYYREEENGRGNFPPRFSGLQFPNYSSELNVNALELDDSALYLCASSRTGGGYGYTFGSGTRLTVV.

This clone came up a few times. The J gene is TRBJ1-1, the V gene TRBV6-4; D possibly corresponds to TRBD1 (5 bases). Per the germline V gene, CDR1 is MRHNA and CDR2 is SNTAGT. V was trimmed by 3 bases and J by 4 bases, leaving 12 bases between them. This CDR3 spans 14 amino acids. The DNA of the CDR3 is TGTGCCAGCAGTGAAGGGACCGAGGGCACTGAAGCTTTCTTT. This gives the protein CASSEGTEGTEAFF.

The chain employs TRBV6-6 and TRBJ2-7; 8 nucleotides line up with TRBD1. Trimming removed 6 bases from V and 7 bases from J; junction bases left unmatched: 11. Germline CDR1 reads MNHNY; CDR2 reads SVGAGI (reference sequence). The CDR3 has 14 amino acids. The CDR3: CASSDGQGAREQYF. DNA of the CDR3: TGTGCCAGCAGCGATGGGCAGGGGGCGCGGGAGCAGTACTTC.

DNA for the CDR3: TGCGCCAGCAGCCCAGTGGGGGATACCCACTCCTACGAGCAGTACTTC. It specifies CASSPVGDTHSYEQYF. The chain links TRBV4-1 to TRBJ2-7; D might be TRBD1 or TRBD2, each matching 5 bases. Trimming took 4 bases from V and 0 from J, leaving 16 bases between them. The germline V gene encodes CDR1 MGHRA and CDR2 YSYEKL. The CDR3 runs 16 residues.

V usage is TRBV28 and J usage is TRBJ1-5, with a tentative D call TRBD1 (5 bases). The germline gives CDR1 MDHEN, CDR2 SYDVKM. The V end lost 6 bases, the J end lost 7 bases, and 16 bases lay between the germline ends. The CDR3 extends over 14 amino acids. This chain's CDR3 is CASRPSGGGQPQHF. The CDR3 DNA follows: TGTGCCAGCAGGCCCAGTGGGGGGGGGCAGCCCCAGCATTTT.

This clone was seen a few times. V gene TRBV2 combines with J gene TRBJ2-5, with D possibly being TRBD2 (6 bases). Trimming removed 6 bases from V and 1 base from J, with 15 bases in between. Germline CDR1 reads SNHLY; CDR2 reads FYNNEI. This CDR3 region has 15 residues. The CDR3, as DNA: TGTGCCAGCAGGGAGATTGGCGGGGCCCAAGAGACCCAGTACTTC. Its protein product is CASREIGGAQETQYF.

The gene calls are TRBV19 and TRBJ2-5; D uncertain. This CDR3 is built from 15 residues. Trimming left V 8 bases short and J 5 bases short, with 21 bases between. The germline CDR1 and CDR2 sequences are LNHDA and SQIVND (reference sequence). Here the CDR3 reads CASSPTKQAYETQYF. CDR3 bases: TGTGCCAGTTCACCCACTAAGCAGGCCTACGAGACCCAGTACTTC.

The chain carries TRBV6-1 and TRBJ2-7; D call uncertain. The CDR3 runs to 13 residues. The germline gives CDR1 MNHNS, CDR2 SASEGT. Trimming removed 1 base from V and 5 bases from J, with 9 bases in between. CDR3 sequence: CASSEVEFDEQYF. The CDR3 DNA is TGTGCCAGCAGTGAAGTGGAGTTCGACGAGCAGTACTTC.

The chain employs TRBV6-5 and TRBJ2-5; 8 bases align to TRBD2. The CDR3 loop spans 15 amino acids. Looked up from germline, CDR1 is MNHEY and CDR2 is SVGAGI. V shed 4 bases, J shed 4 bases, and the junction held 8 bases outside the gene matches. CDR3 residues: CASSWRSGKRETQYF. The CDR3 DNA follows: TGTGCCAGCAGTTGGCGTAGCGGGAAGCGAGAGACCCAGTACTTC.

The chain couples TRBV6-6 to TRBJ1-2; D perhaps matches TRBD1 (5 bases). The V end was cut by 2 bases, the J end by 0 bases, with 13 bases between. CDR1 MNHNY and CDR2 SVGAGI come from the germline V gene (reference sequence). The CDR3 has 16 amino acids. DNA of the CDR3: TGTGCCAGCAGTTACCCAGACAGTCCTTCTAACTATGGCTACACCTTC. It encodes CASSYPDSPSNYGYTF.

The J gene is TRBJ2-7, the V gene TRBV28, with 7 bases lining up with TRBD1. The CDR3 is made up of 14 amino acids. V was clipped by 7 bases and J by 2 bases; unmatched bases: 8. Germline CDR1 and CDR2: MDHEN and SYDVKM. The CDR3, as DNA: TGTGCCAGCATCCTGACAGGGTATACCTACGAGCAGTACTTC. This gives the protein CASILTGYTYEQYF.

The chain couples TRBV5-6 to TRBJ1-3; perhaps TRBD1 as D (5 bases). This CDR3 spans 15 amino acids. Germline CDR1 is SGHDT and CDR2 is YYEEEE. V was pared by 1 base and J by 0 bases, with 8 bases between. CDR3 protein: CASSLPGNSGNTIYF. The DNA for the CDR3 is TGTGCCAGCAGCTTGCCAGGGAACTCTGGAAACACCATATATTTT.

The rearrangement uses TRBV6-1 and TRBJ2-5, with TRBD1 identical over 7 bases. V gave up 1 base and J gave up 3 bases; unmatched junction bases: 8. The CDR3 spans 16 residues. Germline lookup yields CDR1 MNHNS and CDR2 SASEGT. CDR3 bases: TGTGCCAGCAGTGAAGTCGACAGGGCGTGGGAAGAGACCCAGTACTTC. Protein: CASSEVDRAWEETQYF.

The chain is built from TRBV14 and TRBJ2-5; D is possibly TRBD1 or TRBD2 (5 bases each). CDR3 length equals 14 residues. V was pared by 1 base and J by 3 bases, with 9 bases between. Germline lookup yields CDR1 SGHDN and CDR2 FVKESK. The CDR3 loop reads CASSQGGTKETQYF. CDR3 nucleotide sequence: TGTGCCAGCAGCCAAGGGGGGACGAAAGAGACCCAGTACTTC.

This clone was recorded only once. The genes are TRBV4-1 and TRBJ1-2; possible D gene TRBD1, 6 bases. Germline lookup yields CDR1 MGHRA and CDR2 YSYEKL. V lost 1 base, J lost 3 bases, and 12 bases lay in between. This CDR3 has 15 residues. CDR3 nucleotide sequence: TGCGCCAGCAGCCAAGGAGGGGGGCGATACTATGGCTACACCTTC. The encoded protein is CASSQGGGRYYGYTF.

V and J are TRBV5-1 and TRBJ2-2; perhaps TRBD1 as D (6 bases). The germline V gene has CDR1 SGHRS and CDR2 YFSETQ. This CDR3 contains 14 residues. V was shortened by 3 bases and J by 6 bases, with 12 bases between the two germline ends. The CDR3: CASSSKTGPGELFF. In DNA form, the CDR3 reads TGCGCCAGCAGCTCCAAAACAGGGCCCGGGGAGCTGTTTTTT.

The rearrangement joins TRBV6-1 to TRBJ2-2; 12 bases are a match to TRBD2. The CDR3 loop spans 16 amino acids. Germline loops: CDR1 MNHNS, CDR2 SASEGT. The V gene end was trimmed by 1 base and the J gene end by 4 bases; junction bases not matched to a gene: 1. CDR3 sequence (DNA): TGTGCCAGCAGTGAAGTACTAGCGGGAGGCACCGGGGAGCTGTTTTTT. Encoded protein: CASSEVLAGGTGELFF.